Shown below are 16 T cell receptor beta chains from a single sample sequenced in a study of cytomegalovirus exposure and HLA in healthy donors. This PCR relied on a set of 60 Vbeta primers and 13 Jbeta primers. The protocol was immunoSEQ multiplex PCR, while the TCRdb copy is restricted to in-frame clones and leaves out a portion. The sample lists about 100,000 clones; roughly 70% were seen once. Sequencing was done on a sample of PBMCs. The origin of the receptors is a woman in her late teens or twenties in good health and CMV-seropositive.

This clone was recorded once. The chain is built from TRBV15 and TRBJ2-5, with no clear D. V was cut by 0 bases and J by 7 bases, with 9 bases left in between. This CDR3 contains 13 residues. Germline V gene lookup returns CDR1 LNHNV and CDR2 YYDKDF (reference sequence). For the CDR3, the DNA is TGTGCCACCAGCAGAGATCGGTTCGGGACCCAGTACTTC. This translates into CATSRDRFGTQYF.

V and J are TRBV27 and TRBJ1-5; no clear D. The germline V and J ends were trimmed by 6 bases and 7 bases, with 25 bases remaining between them. This CDR3 comprises 17 residues. Germline values: CDR1 MNHEY, CDR2 SMNVEV (reference sequence). CDR3 loop: CASSQPSAADMIQPQHF. The CDR3 DNA is TGTGCCAGCAGCCAACCTAGTGCGGCCGATATGATACAGCCCCAGCATTTT.

The V and J genes are TRBV15 and TRBJ1-2; 8 bases map to TRBD1. The V gene end was trimmed by 2 bases and the J gene end by 3 bases; junction bases not matched to a gene: 5. The CDR3 has 15 residues. Germline V gene data show CDR1 as LNHNV and CDR2 as YYDKDF (reference sequence). The CDR3 loop is CATSRTGGGDYGYTF. The DNA for the CDR3 is TGTGCCACCAGCAGAACAGGGGGAGGCGACTATGGCTACACCTTC.

The chain uses TRBV5-6 and TRBJ1-2; D gene ambiguous. The V and J ends lost 4 bases and 8 bases respectively, with 12 bases between them. The CDR3 consists of 12 residues. Germline V gives CDR1 SGHDT, CDR2 YYEEEE. DNA for the CDR3: TGTGCCAGCAGCCTTCAGCCGCGGGGCTACACCTTC. It yields the protein CASSLQPRGYTF.

The V gene is TRBV5-8, the J gene TRBJ2-7; TRBD1 agrees at 8 bases. This CDR3 region has 16 residues. Germline V lookup: CDR1 SGHTS, CDR2 YDEGEE. The V segment lost 0 bases and the J segment 4 bases; nucleotides outside the gene matches: 9. CDR3 nucleotide sequence: TGTGCCAGCAGCTTGGAAGGACAGGGAGTTTCTTACGAGCAGTACTTC. Translated, it gives CASSLEGQGVSYEQYF.

This chain connects TRBV7-9 to TRBJ1-3; a weak D match, TRBD1 (5 bases). The CDR3 has 17 residues. The germline gives CDR1 SEHNR, CDR2 FQNEAQ (reference sequence). V lost 5 bases and J 3 bases, leaving 20 bases between the germline ends. Written as DNA, the CDR3 is TGTGCCAGCAGCACCATCGCGCGGAGGGGTAATGGAAACACCATATATTTT. This sequence encodes CASSTIARRGNGNTIYF.

The chain recombines TRBV14 with TRBJ1-1, with D perhaps matching TRBD1 (5 bases). V dropped 4 bases and J dropped 10 bases, with 13 bases sitting between them. The CDR3 extends over 12 amino acids. Germline CDR1 is SGHDN and CDR2 is FVKESK. CDR3 DNA: TGTGCCAGCAGCCTGGGGGGAATCGGAGCTTTCTTT. This sequence encodes CASSLGGIGAFF. The full variable domain, completed using reference TRBV14 and TRBJ1-1, is EAGVTQFPSHSVIEKGQTVTLRCDPISGHDNLYWYRRVMGKEIKFLLHFVKESKQDESGMPNNRFLAERTGGTYSTLKVQPAELEDSGVYFCASSLGGIGAFFGQGTRLTVV.

The gene calls are TRBV4-1 and TRBJ1-2; TRBD1 agrees at 7 bases. The CDR3 is 16 residues long. V gave up 1 base and J gave up 4 bases; unmatched junction bases: 9. Germline CDR1 is MGHRA and CDR2 is YSYEKL. The CDR3: CASSQAEVDRAYGYTF. DNA of the CDR3: TGCGCCAGCAGCCAAGCTGAAGTCGACAGGGCCTATGGCTACACCTTC.

This clone was detected only a few times. The chain joins TRBV4-3 to TRBJ2-1; no clear D gene. Germline assignment: CDR1 LGHNA and CDR2 YSLEER. CDR3 size: 15 residues. Trimming took 0 bases from V and 1 from J, leaving 7 bases between them. The CDR3 is CASSQDMASYNEQFF. CDR3 sequence (DNA): TGCGCCAGCAGCCAAGATATGGCTTCCTACAATGAGCAGTTCTTC.

Only one count was recorded for this clone. This chain joins TRBV6-6 and TRBJ1-4; 11 nucleotides align to TRBD1. Unmatched junction bases numbered 8, after V lost 6 bases and J lost 8 bases. The CDR3 extends over 15 amino acids. Germline V CDR1 and CDR2: MNHNY, SVGAGI (reference sequence). CDR3 nucleotides: TGTGCCAGCAGACAGACCGGGACAGGGGGAGAAAAACTGTTTTTT. Translating it yields CASRQTGTGGEKLFF.

The V and J genes are TRBV5-3 and TRBJ2-1; 10 bases line up with TRBD2. TRBV5-3 is reported as an ORF; its role is uncertain. After removal of 4 bases from V and 6 bases from J, the junction contained 19 bases not matched to a gene. There are 19 residues in the CDR3. This CDR3 is CARSPTTSWLAGEGNEQFF. In DNA, the CDR3 is TGTGCCAGAAGCCCGACCACATCCTGGCTAGCGGGAGAGGGCAATGAGCAGTTCTTC.

This sequence joins TRBV7-3 and TRBJ2-7; TRBD2 agrees at 10 bases. The CDR3 extends over 18 amino acids. V was clipped by 2 bases and J by 6 bases; unmatched bases: 16. The germline V gene has CDR1 SGHTA and CDR2 FQGTGA. CDR3 nucleotide sequence: TGTGCCAGCAGCTTAGACACTAGCGGGACTAAAAATTGGGTCGAGCAGTACTTC. Its protein is CASSLDTSGTKNWVEQYF.

This clone was observed a few times. Here the CDR3 DNA reads TGTGCCAGCAGTACCAGGACTAGCGGGAGCCCTAGCTCCTACAATGAGCAGTTCTTC. Translation: CASSTRTSGSPSSYNEQFF. The chain carries TRBV28 and TRBJ2-1; 13 positions match TRBD2. With V trimmed by 5 bases and J by 0 bases, 10 bases remained unmatched. The CDR3 consists of 19 residues. The germline CDR1 and CDR2 sequences are MDHEN and SYDVKM.

This clone was seen more than once but under ten times. The genes are TRBV6-1 and TRBJ2-2, with 7 bases fitting TRBD1. Trimming removed 6 bases from V and 7 bases from J; junction bases left unmatched: 8. Germline V CDR1 and CDR2: MNHNS, SASEGT. The CDR3 loop spans 14 amino acids. This chain's CDR3 is CASRWDRTGGELFF. CDR3 in DNA: TGTGCCAGCAGATGGGACAGAACGGGCGGGGAGCTGTTTTTT.

This clone occurred a few times. This chain links TRBV9 with TRBJ1-1; D is possibly TRBD1 (6 bases). Germline V gene sequence: CDR1 SGDLS, CDR2 YYNGEE. Trimming stripped 0 bases from V and 5 bases from J, with 14 bases between. The CDR3 spans 15 residues. CDR3 DNA: TGTGCCAGCAGCGTAGGGACAGCCAGGGGTACTGAAGCTTTCTTT. Residues: CASSVGTARGTEAFF.

The chain links TRBV5-4 to TRBJ2-1; no firm D call. This CDR3 contains 15 residues. Germline V gene lookup returns CDR1 SGHNT and CDR2 YYREEE (reference sequence). Trimming removed 4 bases at V and 0 bases at J, with 11 bases between. CDR3 sequence: CASSNRQNSYNEQFF. The CDR3 DNA sequence: TGTGCCAGCAGCAACCGACAAAACTCCTACAATGAGCAGTTCTTC.